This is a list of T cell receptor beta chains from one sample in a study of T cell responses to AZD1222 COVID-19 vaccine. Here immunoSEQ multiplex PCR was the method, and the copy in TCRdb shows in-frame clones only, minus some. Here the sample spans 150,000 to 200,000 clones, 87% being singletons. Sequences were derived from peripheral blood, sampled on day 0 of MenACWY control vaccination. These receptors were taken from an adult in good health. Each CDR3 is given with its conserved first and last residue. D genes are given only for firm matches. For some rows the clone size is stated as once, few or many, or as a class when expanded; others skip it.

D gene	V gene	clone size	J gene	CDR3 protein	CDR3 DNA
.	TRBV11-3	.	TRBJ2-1	CASSLERSGVANEQFF	TGTGCCAGCAGCTTAGAGAGATCGGGAGTTGCAAATGAGCAGTTCTTC
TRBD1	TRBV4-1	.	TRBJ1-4	CASSAQGTNEKLFF	TGCGCCAGCAGCGCACAGGGGACTAATGAAAAACTGTTTTTT
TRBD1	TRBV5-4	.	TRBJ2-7	CASSLGQGASEQYF	TGTGCCAGCAGCTTGGGACAGGGGGCGAGTGAGCAGTACTTC
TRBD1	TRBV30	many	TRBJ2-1	CAWRVPGGAFLNEQFF	TGTGCCTGGAGGGTCCCAGGGGGCGCTTTCTTGAATGAGCAGTTCTTC
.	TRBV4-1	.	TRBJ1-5	CASSKGSGVSQPQHF	TGCGCCAGCAGTAAGGGGTCAGGGGTAAGTCAGCCCCAGCATTTT
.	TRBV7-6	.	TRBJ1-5	CASSQSSGMNQPQHF	TGTGCCAGCAGCCAGAGCTCGGGGATGAATCAGCCCCAGCATTTT
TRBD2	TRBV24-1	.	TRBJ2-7	CATSDRTSGAAQQYF	TGTGCCACCAGTGACAGGACTAGCGGGGCCGCACAGCAGTACTTC
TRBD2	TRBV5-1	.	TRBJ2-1	CASTLAGGPNEQFF	TGCGCCAGCACGCTAGCGGGGGGGCCTAATGAGCAGTTCTTC
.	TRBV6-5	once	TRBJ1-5	CASGVDFNQPQHF	TGTGCCAGTGGGGTAGACTTCAATCAGCCCCAGCATTTT
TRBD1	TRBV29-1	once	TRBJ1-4	CSVKPGTGAEKLFF	TGCAGCGTGAAACCCGGGACAGGGGCCGAAAAACTGTTTTTT
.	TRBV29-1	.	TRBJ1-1	CSGSGANTEAFF	TGCAGCGGGAGCGGGGCGAACACTGAAGCTTTCTTT
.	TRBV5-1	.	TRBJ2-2	CASSLVLLLGAPTGELFF	TGCGCCAGCAGCTTGGTTCTTCTTTTGGGGGCGCCGACCGGGGAGCTGTTTTTT
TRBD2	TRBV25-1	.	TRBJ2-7	CASSGSGSRYEQYF	TGTGCCAGCAGTGGTAGCGGGAGCAGGTACGAGCAGTACTTC
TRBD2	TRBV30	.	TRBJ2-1	CAWNPLLSGGNNEQFF	TGTGCCTGGAATCCCCTGCTTAGCGGGGGGAACAATGAGCAGTTCTTC
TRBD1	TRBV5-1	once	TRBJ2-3	CASSLTLTGETDTQYF	TGCGCCAGCAGCCTCACTTTGACAGGGGAGACAGATACGCAGTATTTT
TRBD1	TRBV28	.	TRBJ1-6	CASILDRGYNSPLHF	TGTGCCAGCATCTTAGACAGGGGCTATAATTCACCCCTCCACTTT
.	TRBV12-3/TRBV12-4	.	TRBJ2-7	CASSPRQEAEQYF	TGTGCCAGCAGTCCGCGACAGGAGGCTGAGCAGTACTTC
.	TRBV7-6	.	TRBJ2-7	CASSLGSNYEQYF	TGTGCCAGCAGCCTGGGATCTAACTACGAGCAGTACTTC
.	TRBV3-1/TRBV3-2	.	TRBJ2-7	CASSQVSVLSYEQYF	TGTGCCAGCAGCCAAGTGTCTGTTCTCTCCTACGAGCAGTACTTC
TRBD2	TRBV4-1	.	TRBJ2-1	CASTQYSGTSGISRLYNEQFF	TGCGCCAGCACCCAATATTCCGGGACTAGCGGGATTTCGCGACTATACAATGAGCAGTTCTTC
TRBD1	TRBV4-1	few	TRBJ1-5	CASSQATGGYGQPQHF	TGCGCCAGCAGCCAGGCAACAGGGGGCTATGGTCAGCCCCAGCATTTT
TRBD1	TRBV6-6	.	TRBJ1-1	CASSRGIMNTEAFF	TGTGCCAGCAGCAGGGGGATAATGAACACTGAAGCTTTCTTT
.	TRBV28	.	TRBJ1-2	CASSLSLRGNGGYTF	TGTGCCAGCAGTTTAAGTTTGCGGGGAAATGGTGGCTACACCTTC
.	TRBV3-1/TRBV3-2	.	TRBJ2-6	CASWGSGANVLTF	TGTGCCAGCTGGGGGTCTGGGGCCAACGTCCTGACTTTC
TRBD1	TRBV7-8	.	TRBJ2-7	CASSLGPGQGYEQYF	TGTGCCAGCAGCTTAGGTCCAGGACAGGGGTACGAGCAGTACTTC
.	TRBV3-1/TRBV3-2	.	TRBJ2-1	CASSLTGSSYNEQFF	TGTGCCAGCAGCTTGACAGGTAGCTCCTACAATGAGCAGTTCTTC
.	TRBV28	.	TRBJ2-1	CASKDYNEQFF	TGTGCCAGCAAGGACTACAATGAGCAGTTCTTC
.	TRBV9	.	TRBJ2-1	CASSVAEVMGYNEQFF	TGTGCCAGCAGCGTAGCGGAGGTCATGGGCTACAATGAGCAGTTCTTC
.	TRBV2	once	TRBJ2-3	CASSGGTGRGDTQYF	TGTGCCAGCAGTGGAGGAACGGGGAGAGGGGATACGCAGTATTTT
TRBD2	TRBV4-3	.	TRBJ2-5	CASSHRGPGSGGAKTQYF	TGCGCCAGCAGCCACCGAGGGCCAGGGAGCGGGGGGGCAAAGACCCAGTACTTC
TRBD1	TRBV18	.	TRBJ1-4	CASSPGQRMKELFF	TGTGCCAGCTCACCGGGACAGCGTATGAAGGAACTGTTTTTT
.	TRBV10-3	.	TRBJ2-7	CAISESTAEQYF	TGTGCCATCAGTGAGTCGACAGCCGAGCAGTACTTC
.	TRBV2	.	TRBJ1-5	CASIEDGWGNQPQHF	TGTGCCAGCATCGAGGACGGATGGGGCAATCAGCCCCAGCATTTT
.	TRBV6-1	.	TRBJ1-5	CASSEAYKQGWNQPQHF	TGTGCCAGCAGTGAAGCCTACAAACAGGGATGGAATCAGCCCCAGCATTTT
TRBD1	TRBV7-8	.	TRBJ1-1	CASSFISGTGGSEAFF	TGTGCCAGCAGCTTCATCTCCGGGACAGGGGGCTCTGAAGCTTTCTTT
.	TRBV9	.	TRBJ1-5	CASSVGPGDTYSNQPQHF	TGTGCCAGCAGCGTAGGGCCAGGAGACACTTATAGCAATCAGCCCCAGCATTTT
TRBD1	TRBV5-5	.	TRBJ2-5	CASSSGQGKETQYF	TGTGCCAGCAGCTCGGGACAGGGGAAAGAGACCCAGTACTTC
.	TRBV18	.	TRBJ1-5	CASSPGRDQPQHF	TGTGCCAGCTCACCGGGAAGGGATCAGCCCCAGCATTTT
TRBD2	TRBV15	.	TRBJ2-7	CATSSGGSSYEQYF	TGTGCCACCAGCAGTGGCGGGAGCTCCTACGAGCAGTACTTC
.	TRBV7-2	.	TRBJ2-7	CASSLVSSYEQYF	TGTGCCAGCAGCTTAGTTAGCTCCTACGAGCAGTACTTC
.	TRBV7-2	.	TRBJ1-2	CASSLAAGEDYGYTF	TGTGCCAGCAGCTTAGCCGCAGGGGAAGACTATGGCTACACCTTC
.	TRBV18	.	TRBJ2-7	CASSLGGNYEQYF	TGTGCCAGCTCACTCGGCGGAAACTACGAGCAGTACTTC
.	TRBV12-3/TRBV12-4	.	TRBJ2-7	CASSPSRSYEQYF	TGTGCCAGCAGTCCCTCCCGGTCCTACGAGCAGTACTTC
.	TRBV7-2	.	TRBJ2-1	CASSLRRRGYNEQFF	TGTGCCAGCAGCTTGAGGAGGAGAGGATACAATGAGCAGTTCTTC
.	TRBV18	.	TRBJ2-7	CASSVGRDNEQYF	TGTGCCAGCTCGGTTGGTAGGGACAACGAGCAGTACTTC
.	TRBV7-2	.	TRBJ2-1	CASSFGGSFGEQFF	TGTGCCAGCAGCTTCGGCGGCTCCTTTGGTGAGCAGTTCTTC
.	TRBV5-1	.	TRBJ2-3	CASSFQEVGGTDTQYF	TGCGCCAGCAGCTTTCAGGAGGTGGGGGGCACAGATACGCAGTATTTT
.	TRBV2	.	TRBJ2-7	CASSEEIQNYEQYF	TGTGCCAGCAGTGAAGAAATACAAAACTACGAGCAGTACTTC
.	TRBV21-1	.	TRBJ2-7	CASSKAAGTNYEQYF	TGTGCCAGCAGCAAAGCGGCAGGGACCAACTACGAGCAGTACTTC
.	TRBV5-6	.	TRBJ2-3	CASSLDQSPNTQYF	TGTGCCAGCAGCCTTGATCAGAGCCCTAATACGCAGTATTTT
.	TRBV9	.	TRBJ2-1	CASSARDFLGYNEQFF	TGTGCCAGCAGCGCCCGGGACTTCCTAGGCTACAATGAGCAGTTCTTC
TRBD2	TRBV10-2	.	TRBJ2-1	CASSRGEVNEQFF	TGCGCCAGCAGTCGGGGGGAGGTCAATGAGCAGTTCTTC
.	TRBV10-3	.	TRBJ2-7	CATQSGVPTYEQYF	TGTGCCACCCAATCCGGGGTACCCACCTACGAGCAGTACTTC
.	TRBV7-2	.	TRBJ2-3	CASSLGWDTQYF	TGTGCCAGCAGCTTAGGTTGGGATACGCAGTATTTT